Shown below are 9 T cell receptor beta chains from a single sample sequenced in a study of OX40 agonist ivuxolimab in advanced cancers. Here immunoSEQ multiplex PCR was the method, and the copy in TCRdb shows in-frame clones only, minus some. The data hold around 90,000 clones, with roughly 91% observed a single time. The specimen was CD4+ or CD8+ T cells sorted from blood, collected in a trial of the OX40 agonist ivuxolimab. Receptor source: an adult with an advanced solid tumor such as melanoma, head and neck, liver or kidney cancer.

The chain has TRBV5-5 and TRBJ2-5; TRBD2 agrees at 8 bases. This CDR3 is built from 15 residues. The germline gives CDR1 SGHKS, CDR2 YYEKEE (reference sequence). The V gene end was trimmed by 2 bases and the J gene end by 5 bases; junction bases not matched to a gene: 8. CDR3 residues: CASSFSSGKGETQYF. The CDR3 bases are TGTGCCAGCAGCTTTAGTAGCGGGAAGGGGGAGACCCAGTACTTC.

V gene TRBV5-1 combines with J gene TRBJ1-6, with TRBD1 matching 9 bases. Germline lookup yields CDR1 SGHRS and CDR2 YFSETQ. The J segment lost 0 bases and the V segment lost 2 bases, leaving 3 bases of the junction unmatched. CDR3 length equals 17 residues. The CDR3 DNA reads as TGCGCCAGCAGCTTAGGACAGGGGAGCTCCTATAATTCACCCCTCCACTTT. The encoded protein is CASSLGQGSSYNSPLHF.

The V and J genes are TRBV5-4 and TRBJ2-5; 10 bases agree with TRBD2. The V and J ends lost 2 bases and 4 bases, in that order; junction bases with no gene match: 2. This CDR3 has 14 residues. From germline, CDR1 is SGHNT and CDR2 YYREEE (reference sequence). The DNA for the CDR3 is TGTGCCAGCAGCTTTATAGCGGGGGGAGAGACCCAGTACTTC. It translates to CASSFIAGGETQYF.

CDR3 residues: CASSGQGAWETQYF. CDR3 nucleotides: TGTGCCAGCAGCGGACAGGGGGCTTGGGAGACCCAGTACTTC. The chain links TRBV9 to TRBJ2-5; 10 bases agree with TRBD1. This CDR3 comprises 14 residues. V lost 3 bases and J lost 5; bases outside the gene matches: 4. The germline V gene encodes CDR1 SGDLS and CDR2 YYNGEE.

The chain recombines TRBV19 with TRBJ2-3; D unresolved. This CDR3 comprises 11 residues. CDR1 and CDR2 from the germline V gene are LNHDA and SQIVND (reference sequence). With 1 base removed from V and 5 bases from J, the gap between germline ends came to 1 base. CDR3 loop: CASSIGDTQYF. CDR3 sequence (DNA): TGTGCCAGTAGTATAGGAGATACGCAGTATTTT.

In DNA form, the CDR3 reads TGTGCCAGCAGCTTTTGGGTGAATAATTCACCCCTCCACTTT. It translates to CASSFWVNNSPLHF. V usage is TRBV5-6 and J usage is TRBJ1-6, with D uncertain. The ends were cut back, 2 bases at V and 5 bases at J, with 8 bases in the middle. This CDR3 is 14 amino acids long. Germline CDR1 SGHDT, CDR2 YYEEEE.

The chain uses TRBV30 and TRBJ2-5; D call uncertain. Germline V lookup: CDR1 GTSNPN, CDR2 SVGIG (reference sequence). The V end lost 5 bases, the J end lost 4 bases, and 8 bases lay between the germline ends. The CDR3 is 11 residues long. Here the CDR3 DNA reads TGTGCCTGGGGGAATTCAGAGACCCAGTACTTC. It specifies CAWGNSETQYF.

The V call is TRBV2, the J call TRBJ2-1; D uncertain. CDR1 and CDR2 (germline): SNHLY, FYNNEI. This CDR3 spans 12 amino acids. Trimming took off 7 bases at V and 8 bases at J, with 12 bases between the two ends. The CDR3 protein is CASKADPHEQFF. DNA of the CDR3: TGTGCCAGCAAGGCCGACCCGCATGAGCAGTTCTTC.

The chain links TRBV6-5 to TRBJ2-7, with no clear D. Germline CDR1 is MNHEY and CDR2 is SVGAGI. The CDR3 contains 12 residues. The V and J ends lost 7 bases and 3 bases respectively, with 10 bases between them. The CDR3 here is CASTGVFYEQYF. The CDR3 DNA reads as TGTGCCAGCACGGGTGTTTTCTACGAGCAGTACTTC.